The sequence of this T cell receptor beta chain was determined in a study of T cell responses to AZD1222 COVID-19 vaccine. Germline CDR1 and CDR2: SGHNT and YENEEA. Trimming removed 0 bases from V and 7 bases from J, with 7 bases in between. The CDR3 has 13 amino acids. Clones were sequenced by immunoSEQ multiplex PCR, and TCRdb holds only the in-frame ones, with some missing. Of about 120,000 clones in the sample, roughly 89% are singletons; the top ten hold around 2.5%. Overall study results and limits: Spike-specific TCR depth and breadth grew after two AZD1222 doses. Dominant at 160-218 and 743-854, vaccine-associated CD4 TCRs also spanned spike.

On this clone: What it binds is not known.

The rearrangement links TRBV11-3 to TRBJ2-1, with D possibly being TRBD1 (5 bases). This TCR derives from an adult who received the AZD1222 COVID-19 vaccine. Specimen: peripheral blood, collected 28 days after the second AZD1222 dose. CDR3 sequence: CASSLEAGNEQFF. The CDR3 nucleotides are TGTGCCAGCAGCTTAGAAGCAGGGAATGAGCAGTTCTTC.